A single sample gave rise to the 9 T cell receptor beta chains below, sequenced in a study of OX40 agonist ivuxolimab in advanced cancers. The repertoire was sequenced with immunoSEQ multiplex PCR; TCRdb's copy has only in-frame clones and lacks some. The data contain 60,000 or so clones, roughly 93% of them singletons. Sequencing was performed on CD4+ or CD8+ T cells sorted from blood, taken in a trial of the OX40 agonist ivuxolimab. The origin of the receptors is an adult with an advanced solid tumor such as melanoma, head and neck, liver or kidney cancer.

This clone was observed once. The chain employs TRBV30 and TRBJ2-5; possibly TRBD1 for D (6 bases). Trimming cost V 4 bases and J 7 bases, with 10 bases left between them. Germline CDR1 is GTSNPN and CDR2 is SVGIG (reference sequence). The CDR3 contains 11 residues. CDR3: CAWTGDVTQYF. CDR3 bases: TGTGCCTGGACAGGGGATGTGACCCAGTACTTC.

The CDR3 loop is CASSLARGYEQYF. Written as DNA, the CDR3 is TGTGCCAGCAGCTTGGCCAGGGGCTACGAGCAGTACTTC. The genes are TRBV5-6 and TRBJ2-7, with a tentative D call TRBD1 (6 bases). Trimming pared 0 bases from V and 3 bases from J, leaving 7 bases between. Germline CDR1 and CDR2: SGHDT and YYEEEE. The CDR3 is 13 residues long.

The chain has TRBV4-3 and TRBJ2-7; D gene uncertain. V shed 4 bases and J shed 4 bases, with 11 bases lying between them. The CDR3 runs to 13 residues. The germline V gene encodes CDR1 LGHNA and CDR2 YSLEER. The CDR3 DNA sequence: TGCGCCAGCAGCCCGGGCGAGAGTTACGAGCAGTACTTC. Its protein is CASSPGESYEQYF.

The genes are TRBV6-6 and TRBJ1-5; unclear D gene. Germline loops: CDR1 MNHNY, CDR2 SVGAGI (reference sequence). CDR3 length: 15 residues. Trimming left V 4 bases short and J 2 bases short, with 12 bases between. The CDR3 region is CASSSADGGNQPQHF. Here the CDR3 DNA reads TGTGCCAGCAGTTCTGCGGATGGGGGCAATCAGCCCCAGCATTTT.

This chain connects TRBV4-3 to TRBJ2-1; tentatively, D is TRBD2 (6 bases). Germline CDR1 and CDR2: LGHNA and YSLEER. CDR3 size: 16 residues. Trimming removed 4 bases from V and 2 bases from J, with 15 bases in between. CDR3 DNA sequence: TGCGCCAGCAGCCGGAAAAGCGGAGGGACCTACAATGAGCAGTTCTTC. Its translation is CASSRKSGGTYNEQFF.

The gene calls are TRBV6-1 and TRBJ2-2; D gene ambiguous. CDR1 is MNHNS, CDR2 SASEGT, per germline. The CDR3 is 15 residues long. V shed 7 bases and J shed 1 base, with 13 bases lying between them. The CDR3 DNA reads TGTGCCAGCACCCAATATCCCTTGAACACCGGGGAGCTGTTTTTT. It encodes CASTQYPLNTGELFF.

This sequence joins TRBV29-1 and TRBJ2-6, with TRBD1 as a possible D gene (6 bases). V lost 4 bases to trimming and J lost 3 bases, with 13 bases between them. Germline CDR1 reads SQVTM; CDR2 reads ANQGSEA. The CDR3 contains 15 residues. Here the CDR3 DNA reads TGCAGCGTTGGGAACAGGGACGGTGGGGCCAACGTCCTGACTTTC. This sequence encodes CSVGNRDGGANVLTF.

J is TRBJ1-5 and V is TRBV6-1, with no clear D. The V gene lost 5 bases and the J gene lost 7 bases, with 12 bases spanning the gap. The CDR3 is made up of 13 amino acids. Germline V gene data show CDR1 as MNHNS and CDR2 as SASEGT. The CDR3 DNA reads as TGTGCCAGCAGTCGGAGTCCCCAACAGCCCCAGCATTTT. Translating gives CASSRSPQQPQHF.

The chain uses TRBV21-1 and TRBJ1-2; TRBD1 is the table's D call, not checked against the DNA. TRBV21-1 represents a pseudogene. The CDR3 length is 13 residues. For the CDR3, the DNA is TGTGCCAGGATCGATACAGGGACACGTGGCTACACCTTC. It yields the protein CARIDTGTRGYTF.